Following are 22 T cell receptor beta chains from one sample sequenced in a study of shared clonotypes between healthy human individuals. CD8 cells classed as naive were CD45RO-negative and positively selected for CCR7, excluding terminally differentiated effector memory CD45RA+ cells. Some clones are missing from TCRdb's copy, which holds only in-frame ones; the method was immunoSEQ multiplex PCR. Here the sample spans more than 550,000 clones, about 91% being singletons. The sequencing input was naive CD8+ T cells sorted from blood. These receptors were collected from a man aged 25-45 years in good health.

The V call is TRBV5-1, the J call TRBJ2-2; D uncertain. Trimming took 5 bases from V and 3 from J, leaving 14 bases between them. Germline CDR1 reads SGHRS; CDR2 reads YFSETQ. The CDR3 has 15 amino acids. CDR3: CASRDTNPDTGELFF. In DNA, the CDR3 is TGCGCCAGCAGAGATACTAATCCCGACACCGGGGAGCTGTTTTTT.

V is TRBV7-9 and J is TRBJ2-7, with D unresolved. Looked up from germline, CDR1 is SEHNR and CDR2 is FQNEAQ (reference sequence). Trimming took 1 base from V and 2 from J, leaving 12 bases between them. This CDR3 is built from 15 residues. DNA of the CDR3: TGTGCCAGCAGCTTAGAAGGGCGTCAGGCCTACGAGCAGTACTTC. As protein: CASSLEGRQAYEQYF.

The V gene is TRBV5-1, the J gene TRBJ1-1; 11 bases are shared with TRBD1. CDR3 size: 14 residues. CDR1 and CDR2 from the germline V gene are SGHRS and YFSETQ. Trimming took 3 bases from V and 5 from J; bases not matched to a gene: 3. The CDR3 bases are TGCGCCAGCAGCTGGGACAGGGGGACGACTGAAGCTTTCTTT. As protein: CASSWDRGTTEAFF.

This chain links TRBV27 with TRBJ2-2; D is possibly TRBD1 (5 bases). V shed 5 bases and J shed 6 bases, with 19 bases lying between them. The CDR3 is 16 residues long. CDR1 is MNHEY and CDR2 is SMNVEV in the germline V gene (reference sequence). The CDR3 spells CASSLLRTHGAGELFF. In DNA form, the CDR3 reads TGTGCCAGCAGTCTCCTACGGACACATGGGGCCGGGGAGCTGTTTTTT.

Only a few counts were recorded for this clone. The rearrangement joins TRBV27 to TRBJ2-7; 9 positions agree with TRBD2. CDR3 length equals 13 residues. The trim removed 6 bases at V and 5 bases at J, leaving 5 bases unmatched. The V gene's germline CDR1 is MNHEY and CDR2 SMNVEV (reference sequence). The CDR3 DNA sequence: TGTGCCAGCAGCAAGACTAGCGGCCACGAGCAGTACTTC. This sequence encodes CASSKTSGHEQYF.

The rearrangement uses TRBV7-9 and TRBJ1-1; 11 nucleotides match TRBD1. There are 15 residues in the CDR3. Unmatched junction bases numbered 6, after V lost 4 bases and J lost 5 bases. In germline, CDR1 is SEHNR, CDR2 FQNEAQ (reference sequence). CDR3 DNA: TGTGCCAGCAGCTCAGTTGGACAGGGGGCTACTGAAGCTTTCTTT. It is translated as CASSSVGQGATEAFF.

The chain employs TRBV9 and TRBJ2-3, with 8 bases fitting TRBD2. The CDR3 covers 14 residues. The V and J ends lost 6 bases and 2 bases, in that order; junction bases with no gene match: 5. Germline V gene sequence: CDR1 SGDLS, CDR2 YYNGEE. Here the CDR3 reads CASTPGGTTDTQYF. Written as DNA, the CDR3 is TGTGCCAGCACCCCGGGGGGGACCACAGATACGCAGTATTTT.

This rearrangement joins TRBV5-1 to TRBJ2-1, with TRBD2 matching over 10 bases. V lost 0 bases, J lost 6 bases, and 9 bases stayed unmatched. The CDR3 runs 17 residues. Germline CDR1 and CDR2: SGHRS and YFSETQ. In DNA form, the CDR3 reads TGCGCCAGCAGCTTGGGACTAGCGGGCGTTCTCCTCAATGAGCAGTTCTTC. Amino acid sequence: CASSLGLAGVLLNEQFF.

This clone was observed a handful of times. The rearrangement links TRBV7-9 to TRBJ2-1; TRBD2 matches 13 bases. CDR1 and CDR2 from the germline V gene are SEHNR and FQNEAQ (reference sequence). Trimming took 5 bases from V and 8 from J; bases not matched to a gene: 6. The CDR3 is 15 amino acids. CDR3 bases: TGTGCCAGCAGCCCTCCGGGACTAGCGGGACATGAGCAGTTCTTC. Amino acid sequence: CASSPPGLAGHEQFF.

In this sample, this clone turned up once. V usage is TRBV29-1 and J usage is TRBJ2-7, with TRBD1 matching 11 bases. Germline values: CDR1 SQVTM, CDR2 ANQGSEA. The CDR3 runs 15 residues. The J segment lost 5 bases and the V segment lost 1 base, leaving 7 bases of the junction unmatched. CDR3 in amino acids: CSVEAKGQGAHEQYF. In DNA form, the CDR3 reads TGCAGCGTTGAAGCAAAAGGACAGGGGGCGCACGAGCAGTACTTC.

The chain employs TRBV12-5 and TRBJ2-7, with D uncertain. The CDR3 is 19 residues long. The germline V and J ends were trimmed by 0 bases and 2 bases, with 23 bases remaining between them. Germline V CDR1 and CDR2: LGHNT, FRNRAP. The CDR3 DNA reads TGTGCTAGTGGTTTGGTACGTTCCAGATCGGCACCCACCACCTACGAGCAGTACTTC. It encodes CASGLVRSRSAPTTYEQYF.

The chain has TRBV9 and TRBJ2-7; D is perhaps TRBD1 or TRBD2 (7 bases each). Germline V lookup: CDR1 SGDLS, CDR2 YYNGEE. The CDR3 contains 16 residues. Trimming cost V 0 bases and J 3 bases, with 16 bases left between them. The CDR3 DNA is TGTGCCAGCAGCGTAGAAGAGACAGGGAGGGACTACGAGCAGTACTTC. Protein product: CASSVEETGRDYEQYF.

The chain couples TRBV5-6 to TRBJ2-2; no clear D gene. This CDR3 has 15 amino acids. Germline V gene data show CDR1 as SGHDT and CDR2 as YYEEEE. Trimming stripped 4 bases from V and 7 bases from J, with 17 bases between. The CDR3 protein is CASSTESVVYGELFF. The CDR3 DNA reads TGTGCCAGCAGCACTGAATCGGTGGTGTACGGGGAGCTGTTTTTT.

The CDR3 DNA reads as TGTGCCAGCAGCTCTCCGGGACAGGGCGTGAATGAGCAGTTCTTC. As protein: CASSSPGQGVNEQFF. J is TRBJ2-1 and V is TRBV13; 9 nucleotides align to TRBD1. Germline CDR1 is PRHDT and CDR2 is FYEKMQ (reference sequence). V shed 4 bases and J 7 bases; nucleotides not matched to a gene: 8. The CDR3 length is 15 residues.

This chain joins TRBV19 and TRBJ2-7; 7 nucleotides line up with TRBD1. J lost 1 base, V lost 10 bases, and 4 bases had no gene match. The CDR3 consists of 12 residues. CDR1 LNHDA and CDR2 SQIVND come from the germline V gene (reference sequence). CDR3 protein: CATGTESYEQYF. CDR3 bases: TGTGCCACCGGGACAGAATCCTACGAGCAGTACTTC.

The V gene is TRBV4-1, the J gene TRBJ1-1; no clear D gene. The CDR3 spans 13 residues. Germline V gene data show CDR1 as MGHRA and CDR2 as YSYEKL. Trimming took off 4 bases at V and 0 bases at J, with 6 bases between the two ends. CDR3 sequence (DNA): TGCGCCAGCAGCCGGGTACTGAACACTGAAGCTTTCTTT. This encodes CASSRVLNTEAFF.

The CDR3 DNA sequence: TGTGCCAGCAGTCCCCCCCGGGGGATAAACATTCAGTACTTC. Translating it yields CASSPPRGINIQYF. The chain employs TRBV27 and TRBJ2-4; D may be TRBD2 (6 bases). The length of the CDR3 is 14 residues. V gave up 5 bases and J gave up 6 bases, with 14 bases separating them. CDR1 MNHEY and CDR2 SMNVEV come from the germline V gene (reference sequence).

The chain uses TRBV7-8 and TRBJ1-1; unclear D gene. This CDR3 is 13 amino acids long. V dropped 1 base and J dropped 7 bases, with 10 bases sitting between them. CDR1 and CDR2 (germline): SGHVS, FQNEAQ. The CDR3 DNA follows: TGTGCCAGCAGCTTAGGGGGAATCGGTGAAGCTTTCTTT. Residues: CASSLGGIGEAFF.

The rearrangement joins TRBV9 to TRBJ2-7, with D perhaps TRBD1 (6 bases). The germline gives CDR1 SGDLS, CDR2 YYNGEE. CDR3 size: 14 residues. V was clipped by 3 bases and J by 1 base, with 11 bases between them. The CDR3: CASSAQTGSYEQYF. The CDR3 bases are TGTGCCAGCAGCGCCCAGACAGGATCCTACGAGCAGTACTTC. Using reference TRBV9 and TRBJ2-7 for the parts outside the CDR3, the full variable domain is DSGVTQTPKHLITATGQRVTLRCSPRSGDLSVYWYQQSLDQGLQFLIQYYNGEERAKGNILERFSAQQFPDLHSELNLSSLELGDSALYFCASSAQTGSYEQYFGPGTRLTVT.

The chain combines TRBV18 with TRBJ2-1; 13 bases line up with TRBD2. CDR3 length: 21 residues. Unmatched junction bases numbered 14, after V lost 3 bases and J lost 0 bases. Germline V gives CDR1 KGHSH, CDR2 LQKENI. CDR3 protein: CASSPGRGPGLAGSSYNEQFF. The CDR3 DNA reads TGTGCCAGCTCACCCGGACGGGGACCGGGACTAGCGGGAAGCTCCTACAATGAGCAGTTCTTC.

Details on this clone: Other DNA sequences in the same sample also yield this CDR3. CDR3 in amino acids: CASSLGLAGSYEQYF. In DNA, the CDR3 is TGTGCCAGCAGCCTGGGACTAGCGGGCTCCTACGAGCAGTACTTC. The J gene is TRBJ2-7, the V gene TRBV7-2, with 12 bases fitting TRBD2. J gave up 0 bases and V 5 bases, and 2 bases lay outside the gene matches. Germline V gene lookup returns CDR1 SGHTA and CDR2 FQGNSA. CDR3 length equals 15 residues. Complete variable domain (other parts from reference TRBV7-2 and TRBJ2-7): GAGVSQSPSNKVTEKGKDVELRCDPISGHTALYWYRQSLGQGLEFLIYFQGNSAPDKSGLPSDRFSAERTGGSVSTLTIQRTQQEDSAVYLCASSLGLAGSYEQYFGPGTRLTVT.

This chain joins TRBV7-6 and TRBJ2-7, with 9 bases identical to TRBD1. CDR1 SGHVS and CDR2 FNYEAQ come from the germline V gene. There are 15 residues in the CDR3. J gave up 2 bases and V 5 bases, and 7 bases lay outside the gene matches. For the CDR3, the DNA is TGTGCCAGCAGCCAAGGACAGGGGCTTGCCTACGAGCAGTACTTC. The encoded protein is CASSQGQGLAYEQYF.